This record covers a single T cell receptor (beta chain). All enrollees were about 18 to 89 years old and from some 24 US areas. The record originates from a study of blood T cell repertoires in COVID-19. Study information: Samples of COVID-19 (acute and convalescent) were obtained from the United States, Italy and Spain. Sources were T cells, B-cell-depleted T cells, or PBMCs; the material itself was cDNA or gDNA.

The CDR3 spans 15 residues. J gave up 1 base and V 1 base, and 1 base lay outside the gene matches. Per the germline V gene, CDR1 is SGHAT and CDR2 is FQNNGV. TCRdb keeps only in-frame clones here, not all; method: immunoSEQ multiplex PCR. Of some 250,000 clones listed, approximately 90% are singletons. The TCR comes from a human donor in a cohort exposed to, infected with or recovered from COVID-19 (not recorded which). The donor label of this sample is uncertain. The V and J genes are TRBV11-2 and TRBJ2-3, with 8 positions matching TRBD2. The sequenced sample was PBMCs or T cells enriched from blood (not recorded which). CDR3 loop: CASSLGAGGTDTQYF. The CDR3 region has the DNA TGTGCCAGCAGCTTAGGAGCGGGGGGCACAGATACGCAGTATTTT.